This TCR beta chain appears in the sequencing data of a study of blood T cell repertoires in COVID-19. Profiled with immunoSEQ multiplex PCR; TCRdb holds only in-frame clones, not every one. The table shows 360,000 or so clones, with about four fifths occurring only once. CDR3 length equals 13 residues. Trimming shortened V by 7 bases and J by 1 base, and 10 bases separated the two germline ends. Material: PBMCs or T cells enriched from blood (not recorded which). The TCR originated in a woman aged 45-60 years who had recovered from COVID-19. The rearrangement links TRBV12-3 or TRBV12-4 to TRBJ1-1; D possibly corresponds to TRBD1 (6 bases). Written as DNA, the CDR3 is TGTGCCAGCACCCTGACAGGGAACACTGAAGCTTTCTTT. Residues: CASTLTGNTEAFF.